The 12 T cell receptor beta chains given below trace back to one sample, sequenced in a study of shared clonotypes between healthy human individuals. Generated by immunoSEQ multiplex PCR, the TCRdb table keeps only in-frame clones and is missing some. The data hold approximately 350,000 clones, with 96% observed a single time. The source material was memory CD8+ T cells sorted from blood. Subset defined: CD45RO+ cells pooled with CCR7-negative TemRA cells. These receptors were collected from a man aged 30 to 45 in good health.

The chain employs TRBV14 and TRBJ1-1, with D uncertain. V gave up 4 bases and J gave up 6 bases, with 12 bases separating them. Germline V gives CDR1 SGHDN, CDR2 FVKESK. This CDR3 spans 13 amino acids. CDR3 sequence (DNA): TGTGCCAGCAGCCGACGTGGGTACGCTGAAGCTTTCTTT. As protein: CASSRRGYAEAFF.

The genes are TRBV10-3 and TRBJ2-2, with TRBD1 matching over 9 bases. V lost 4 bases, J lost 1 base, and 4 bases stayed unmatched. The CDR3 sequence is 16 residues long. Per germline, CDR1 ENHRY and CDR2 SYGVKD. CDR3 protein: CAISVPGQGNTGELFF. The DNA of the CDR3 is TGTGCCATCAGTGTCCCGGGACAGGGGAACACCGGGGAGCTGTTTTTT.

The V gene is TRBV27, the J gene TRBJ2-5, with D perhaps TRBD1 (6 bases). The CDR3 spans 15 residues. Trimming took 3 bases from V and 1 from J, leaving 12 bases between them. CDR1 and CDR2 from the germline V gene are MNHEY and SMNVEV (reference sequence). The CDR3 bases are TGTGCCAGCAGTTTCCCCGACAGGCTCCAAGAGACCCAGTACTTC. It translates to CASSFPDRLQETQYF.

This clone was found once. This chain joins TRBV20-1 and TRBJ2-7, with no clear D. The CDR3 covers 11 residues. Trimming removed 3 bases at V and 4 bases at J, with 7 bases between. CDR1 is DFQATT and CDR2 is SNEGSKA in the germline V gene (reference sequence). CDR3 sequence (DNA): TGCAGTGCTAGGAATGAGTACGAGCAGTACTTC. It specifies CSARNEYEQYF.

Comments on this clone: In the same sample, other DNA sequences code for this CDR3. The gene calls are TRBV27 and TRBJ2-7, with D perhaps matching TRBD1 (6 bases). The germline V gene has CDR1 MNHEY and CDR2 SMNVEV (reference sequence). The V end was cut by 3 bases, the J end by 0 bases, with 6 bases between. This CDR3 region has 13 residues. The CDR3 sequence: CASSLDSSYEQYF. CDR3 nucleotides: TGTGCCAGCAGTTTGGACAGCTCCTACGAGCAGTACTTC.

The chain couples TRBV28 to TRBJ1-2; 10 bases line up with TRBD1. Germline values: CDR1 MDHEN, CDR2 SYDVKM. Trimming cost V 5 bases and J 6 bases; bases outside gene matches: 9. This CDR3 comprises 15 residues. The CDR3 sequence is CASSGPGQGWNGYTF. CDR3 nucleotide sequence: TGTGCCAGCAGTGGTCCGGGACAGGGGTGGAATGGCTACACCTTC.

V is TRBV7-6 and J is TRBJ2-2; no clear D. Germline V gives CDR1 SGHVS, CDR2 FNYEAQ. The CDR3 covers 17 residues. The V end lost 1 base, the J end lost 4 bases, and 16 bases lay between the germline ends. The DNA of the CDR3 is TGTGCCAGCAGCTTAGTGAGTGGGCCCCGAATCACCGGGGAGCTGTTTTTT. Encoded protein: CASSLVSGPRITGELFF.

This chain joins TRBV9 and TRBJ2-1, with TRBD2 as a possible D gene (6 bases). The CDR3 loop spans 17 amino acids. Germline values: CDR1 SGDLS, CDR2 YYNGEE. Trimming removed 0 bases at V and 2 bases at J, with 15 bases between. In DNA, the CDR3 is TGTGCCAGCAGCGTAGAAGGGGCGGGATCCCCCTACAATGAGCAGTTCTTC. Translation gives CASSVEGAGSPYNEQFF.

The chain joins TRBV11-3 to TRBJ2-3, with D unclear. The CDR3 runs 15 residues. Trimming cost V 0 bases and J 1 base, with 8 bases left between them. Germline CDR1 is SGHNT and CDR2 is YENEEA. The CDR3 DNA sequence: TGTGCCAGCAGCTTAGATCTGGGCGGCACAGATACGCAGTATTTT. Translating it yields CASSLDLGGTDTQYF.

The chain couples TRBV5-8 to TRBJ1-4; unclear D gene. The CDR3 runs 11 residues. V shed 1 base and J shed 11 bases, with 6 bases lying between them. Germline CDR1 SGHTS, CDR2 YDEGEE. Here the CDR3 DNA reads TGTGCCAGCAGCTTGTTGTCGAAACTGTTTTTT. It specifies CASSLLSKLFF.

The chain has TRBV2 and TRBJ2-7; 7 bases align to TRBD2. Germline V gene sequence: CDR1 SNHLY, CDR2 FYNNEI. This CDR3 is 13 amino acids long. The ends lost 5 bases at V and 6 bases at J; junction bases unmatched: 7. The CDR3: CASSLESGIEQYF. The CDR3 DNA sequence: TGTGCCAGCAGTCTTGAGAGCGGGATCGAGCAGTACTTC.

The chain combines TRBV6-5 with TRBJ1-1; tentatively, D is TRBD1 (6 bases). The CDR3 is 15 residues long. Germline CDR1 MNHEY, CDR2 SVGAGI. V shed 5 bases and J shed 0 bases, with 13 bases lying between them. The CDR3 spells CASSPPAGVNTEAFF. The CDR3 DNA reads TGTGCCAGCAGTCCCCCGGCAGGGGTGAACACTGAAGCTTTCTTT.